A single sample gave rise to the 31 T cell receptor beta chains below, sequenced in a study of T cell responses to AZD1222 COVID-19 vaccine. The assay was immunoSEQ multiplex PCR, and TCRdb's table has in-frame clones only and misses some. This table has about 31,000 clones, 70% to 90% appearing once. Sequenced material: peripheral blood, taken 28 days after the second AZD1222 dose. All receptors derive from an adult who received the AZD1222 COVID-19 vaccine.

The chain employs TRBV19 and TRBJ2-6; 7 nucleotides agree with TRBD1. This CDR3 contains 15 residues. Germline CDR1 reads LNHDA; CDR2 reads SQIVND (reference sequence). The junction had 4 bases not matched to a gene; V was cut back by 8 bases and J by 0 bases. The CDR3 DNA sequence: TGTGCCAGTCGGGGACAGCCCTCTGGGGCCAACGTCCTGACTTTC. As protein: CASRGQPSGANVLTF.

This chain connects TRBV2 to TRBJ1-2; 12 bases line up with TRBD1. Germline-derived CDR1 and CDR2 are SNHLY and FYNNEI. V lost 6 bases and J lost 5; bases outside the gene matches: 4. The CDR3 extends over 14 amino acids. The CDR3 region has the DNA TGTGCCAGCAGAGGGACAGGGGGCAATTATGGCTACACCTTC. Translating gives CASRGTGGNYGYTF.

This sequence joins TRBV29-1 and TRBJ2-7; 9 bases match TRBD2. This CDR3 is built from 13 residues. The V segment lost 2 bases and the J segment 5 bases; nucleotides outside the gene matches: 4. Germline assignment: CDR1 SQVTM and CDR2 ANQGSEA. DNA for the CDR3: TGCAGCGTTGAATTAGCGGGGGATAACGAGCAGTACTTC. Translated: CSVELAGDNEQYF.

The genes are TRBV6-2 or TRBV6-3 and TRBJ1-1; tentatively, D is TRBD1 (5 bases). CDR1 and CDR2 (germline): MNHEY, SVGEGT. V was clipped by 6 bases and J by 1 base, with 21 bases between them. The CDR3 has 17 amino acids. CDR3 in amino acids: CASSPSQVGVPNTEAFF. DNA for the CDR3: TGTGCCAGCAGCCCCTCACAAGTGGGGGTTCCGAACACTGAAGCTTTCTTT.

The chain has TRBV7-2 and TRBJ2-5; possible D gene TRBD1, 6 bases. CDR1 and CDR2 (germline): SGHTA, FQGNSA. Trimming removed 4 bases from V and 0 bases from J, with 12 bases in between. CDR3 length: 15 amino acids. CDR3 nucleotides: TGTGCCAGCAGCTCTACCGGGACACACCAAGAGACCCAGTACTTC. It is translated as CASSSTGTHQETQYF.

In its sample, this clone was seen a few times. The V call is TRBV7-2, the J call TRBJ1-3; the D is unclear. The CDR3 runs to 12 residues. CDR1 and CDR2 from the germline V gene are SGHTA and FQGNSA. Trimming cost V 1 base and J 6 bases, with 4 bases left between them. CDR3 in amino acids: CASSLVVNTIYF. Here the CDR3 DNA reads TGTGCCAGCAGCTTAGTCGTAAACACCATATATTTT.

In this sample, this clone turned up once. J is TRBJ1-1 and V is TRBV6-5; D call uncertain. This CDR3 is built from 14 residues. V shed 3 bases and J shed 0 bases, with 8 bases lying between them. Germline V CDR1 and CDR2: MNHEY, SVGAGI. CDR3 residues: CASSYSYLNTEAFF. CDR3 in DNA: TGTGCCAGCAGTTATTCTTACCTGAACACTGAAGCTTTCTTT.

The chain has TRBV11-3 and TRBJ1-3, with D hard to call. V dropped 8 bases and J dropped 0 bases, with 8 bases sitting between them. The CDR3 length is 13 residues. Per the germline V gene, CDR1 is SGHNT and CDR2 is YENEEA. The CDR3 reads CASARTSGNTIYF. In DNA, the CDR3 is TGTGCCAGCGCCAGAACCTCTGGAAACACCATATATTTT.

V is TRBV14 and J is TRBJ1-3; unclear D gene. Germline V lookup: CDR1 SGHDN, CDR2 FVKESK. The germline V and J ends were trimmed by 4 bases and 2 bases, with 15 bases remaining between them. CDR3 length equals 16 residues. The CDR3 coding sequence is TGTGCCAGCAGCCGATTTTACCAGGAGACTGGAAACACCATATATTTT. Its translation: CASSRFYQETGNTIYF.

The chain combines TRBV7-2 with TRBJ2-1; 10 bases fit TRBD1. The V segment lost 6 bases and the J segment 2 bases; nucleotides outside the gene matches: 7. Germline values: CDR1 SGHTA, CDR2 FQGNSA. CDR3 length: 16 residues. For the CDR3, the DNA is TGTGCCAGCAGTCGGCCGACAGGGGGCCCCTACAATGAGCAGTTCTTC. Protein sequence: CASSRPTGGPYNEQFF.

The gene calls are TRBV19 and TRBJ2-1; 10 positions match TRBD1. This CDR3 region has 16 residues. J was trimmed by 5 bases and V by 5 bases; bases with no gene match: 9. The germline V gene has CDR1 LNHDA and CDR2 SQIVND (reference sequence). CDR3 sequence reads: CASSDVGQGRHNEQFF. CDR3 nucleotides: TGTGCCAGTAGTGACGTGGGACAGGGGAGGCACAATGAGCAGTTCTTC.

With respect to this clone: Other nucleotide sequences in the sample specify the same CDR3. This chain links TRBV5-4 with TRBJ2-7; D possibly corresponds to TRBD2 (6 bases). Germline V gives CDR1 SGHNT, CDR2 YYREEE (reference sequence). The CDR3 consists of 13 residues. Between the trimmed V and J ends, which lost 0 bases and 3 bases, there was a span of 7 bases. Written as DNA, the CDR3 is TGTGCCAGCAGCTTGGTCGGGGGCTACGAGCAGTACTTC. Protein: CASSLVGGYEQYF.

The CDR3 loop is CASTRGQREKLFF. Here the CDR3 DNA reads TGTGCCAGCACCCGCGGGCAGCGCGAAAAACTGTTTTTT. The chain is built from TRBV12-3 or TRBV12-4 and TRBJ1-4; no clear D. The CDR3 runs to 13 residues. V lost 7 bases, J lost 8 bases, and 14 bases lay in between.

The chain carries TRBV7-2 and TRBJ2-2; 9 bases line up with TRBD1. The CDR3 spans 16 residues. CDR1 SGHTA and CDR2 FQGNSA come from the germline V gene. V trimming: 7 bases; J trimming: 4 bases; junction bases outside the gene matches: 10. The CDR3 DNA is TGTGCCAGCACCTATACGAACAGGGGGCTCACCGGGGAGCTGTTTTTT. It yields the protein CASTYTNRGLTGELFF.

In this sample, this clone turned up a few times. The gene calls are TRBV6-5 and TRBJ1-6; D is perhaps TRBD1 (6 bases). Germline V gene lookup returns CDR1 MNHEY and CDR2 SVGAGI. Trimming stripped 2 bases from V and 7 bases from J, with 15 bases between. The CDR3 contains 16 residues. The CDR3 DNA reads TGTGCCAGCAGTTACGAAAAACGAGGGGGGAATTCACCCCTCCACTTT. As protein: CASSYEKRGGNSPLHF.

The gene calls are TRBV19 and TRBJ2-4; TRBD2 is a possible D gene (7 bases). With 1 base removed from V and 1 base from J, the gap between germline ends came to 17 bases. The germline CDR1 and CDR2 sequences are LNHDA and SQIVND (reference sequence). The CDR3 runs 18 residues. The CDR3 sequence: CASSIAGRGGQAKNIQYF. The CDR3 DNA reads as TGTGCCAGTAGTATAGCTGGAAGGGGGGGGCAGGCCAAAAACATTCAGTACTTC.

The chain links TRBV7-2 to TRBJ2-5, with TRBD2 matching 15 bases. Germline CDR1 reads SGHTA; CDR2 reads FQGNSA. J gave up 6 bases and V 4 bases, and 9 bases lay outside the gene matches. The CDR3 has 17 amino acids. The CDR3: CASSSRTSGGAVKTQYF. For the CDR3, the DNA is TGTGCCAGCAGCTCCCGGACTAGCGGGGGGGCCGTGAAGACCCAGTACTTC.

The gene calls are TRBV19 and TRBJ1-4; D is unresolved. V was clipped by 7 bases and J by 8 bases, with 8 bases between them. The germline gives CDR1 LNHDA, CDR2 SQIVND (reference sequence). This CDR3 comprises 11 residues. CDR3 nucleotides: TGTGCCAGTATTGGGGAAGAAAAACTGTTTTTT. Its protein is CASIGEEKLFF.

This chain links TRBV7-2 with TRBJ2-7; D remains ambiguous. The length of the CDR3 is 13 residues. The V end lost 5 bases, the J end lost 6 bases, and 14 bases lay between the germline ends. Germline CDR1 SGHTA, CDR2 FQGNSA. The CDR3 coding sequence is TGTGCCAGCAGCCAGAACAGTTATGGCGAGCAGTACTTC. This gives the protein CASSQNSYGEQYF.

The V and J genes are TRBV25-1 and TRBJ1-1; D may be TRBD1 (5 bases). This CDR3 is 15 amino acids long. Germline CDR1 MGHDK, CDR2 SYGVNS. V shed 0 bases and J shed 1 base, with 9 bases lying between them. The CDR3 region has the DNA TGTGCCAGCAGTGAATATTTGGGACGGAACACTGAAGCTTTCTTT. This encodes CASSEYLGRNTEAFF.

The count of this clone is one. The V call is TRBV15, the J call TRBJ1-2; weak D call: TRBD1 (6 bases). V was trimmed by 5 bases and J by 1 base, leaving 8 bases between them. CDR3 length: 13 residues. Germline-derived CDR1 and CDR2 are LNHNV and YYDKDF (reference sequence). The CDR3 spells CATSLQGNYGYTF. DNA of the CDR3: TGTGCCACCAGCTTACAGGGTAACTATGGCTACACCTTC.

The J gene is TRBJ1-3, the V gene TRBV6-5; no clear D gene. Germline CDR1 and CDR2: MNHEY and SVGAGI. This CDR3 spans 13 amino acids. Trimming removed 4 bases at V and 2 bases at J, with 6 bases between. Here the CDR3 reads CASSSVPGNTIYF. DNA of the CDR3: TGTGCCAGCAGTTCCGTCCCTGGAAACACCATATATTTT.

As DNA, the CDR3 is TGCGCCAGCAGCTTTATTAGCGGGGTTACCAATGAGCAGTTCTTC. Translation: CASSFISGVTNEQFF. The chain recombines TRBV5-1 with TRBJ2-1; 8 bases are a match to TRBD2. J was trimmed by 6 bases and V by 2 bases; bases with no gene match: 7. The CDR3 extends over 15 amino acids. Germline assignment: CDR1 SGHRS and CDR2 YFSETQ.

Comment on this clone: This specimen includes other DNA sequences encoding the same CDR3. CDR3: CASRGQGGSQPQHF. Written as DNA, the CDR3 is TGTGCCAGCAGAGGGCAGGGGGGGTCCCAGCCCCAGCATTTT. The V call is TRBV6-5, the J call TRBJ1-5; 7 bases agree with TRBD1. CDR3 length: 14 residues. Trimming took 6 bases from V and 7 from J; bases not matched to a gene: 9. CDR1 and CDR2 (germline): MNHEY, SVGAGI.

The chain recombines TRBV7-2 with TRBJ2-3; D possibly corresponds to TRBD2 (7 bases). Deletions cut 5 bases from V and 0 bases from J, with 21 bases between. CDR1 SGHTA and CDR2 FQGNSA come from the germline V gene. This CDR3 spans 18 amino acids. CDR3 DNA sequence: TGTGCCAGCAGCAAGAGGGGGGCCGGAGCGGGGAGCACAGATACGCAGTATTTT. Its translation is CASSKRGAGAGSTDTQYF.

The chain recombines TRBV5-1 with TRBJ2-5, with a tentative D call TRBD1 (6 bases). CDR1 and CDR2 from the germline V gene are SGHRS and YFSETQ. The CDR3 runs to 14 residues. Trimming cost V 3 bases and J 2 bases, with 11 bases left between them. The CDR3 loop is CASSSGVRQETQYF. The CDR3 DNA follows: TGCGCCAGCAGCTCAGGGGTGCGGCAAGAGACCCAGTACTTC.

The V and J genes are TRBV28 and TRBJ2-2, with D possibly matching TRBD1 (6 bases). The V gene lost 6 bases and the J gene lost 4 bases, with 15 bases spanning the gap. This CDR3 spans 15 amino acids. Germline V CDR1 and CDR2: MDHEN, SYDVKM. In DNA form, the CDR3 reads TGTGCCAGCAGACCTTCACAGGGTCCCACCGGGGAGCTGTTTTTT. It specifies CASRPSQGPTGELFF. The whole variable domain, remainder taken from reference TRBV28 and TRBJ2-2, is DVKVTQSSRYLVKRTGEKVFLECVQDMDHENMFWYRQDPGLGLRLIYFSYDVKMKEKGDIPEGYSVSREKKERFSLILESASTNQTSMYLCASRPSQGPTGELFFGEGSRLTVL.

J is TRBJ2-5 and V is TRBV5-6; a weak D match, TRBD2 (5 bases). CDR1 and CDR2 from the germline V gene are SGHDT and YYEEEE. The V end was cut by 3 bases, the J end by 4 bases, with 10 bases between. The CDR3 is 13 amino acids. CDR3 residues: CASSSRVGETQYF. The CDR3 DNA follows: TGTGCCAGCAGCTCGAGGGTGGGAGAGACCCAGTACTTC.

The V gene is TRBV19, the J gene TRBJ2-1; D might be TRBD1 (6 bases). The CDR3 loop spans 15 amino acids. CDR1 is LNHDA and CDR2 is SQIVND in the germline V gene (reference sequence). V lost 6 bases and J lost 4, with 16 bases in between. The CDR3 region has the DNA TGTGCCAGTAGCTCTGAACCAACAGGGTACAATGAGCAGTTCTTC. Translating it yields CASSSEPTGYNEQFF. Full variable domain (missing parts from reference TRBV19 and TRBJ2-1): DGGITQSPKYLFRKEGQNVTLSCEQNLNHDAMYWYRQDPGQGLRLIYYSQIVNDFQKGDIAEGYSVSREKKESFPLTVTSAQKNPTAFYLCASSSEPTGYNEQFFGPGTRLTVL.

V and J are TRBV5-1 and TRBJ2-3; tentative D call: TRBD1 (6 bases). This CDR3 has 15 residues. Germline assignment: CDR1 SGHRS and CDR2 YFSETQ. The V and J ends lost 10 bases and 0 bases respectively, with 18 bases between them. The CDR3 coding sequence is TGCGCCGGATCCCTCGGACAGTTAAGCACAGATACGCAGTATTTT. It yields the protein CAGSLGQLSTDTQYF.

Comments on this clone: An end of the junction differs from the germline gene, which may be a read error. This CDR3 reads CATLESSNQQFF. The CDR3 DNA follows: TGTGCCACTTTGGAATCGAGCAATCAGCAGTTCTTC. The chain employs TRBV28 and TRBJ2-1, with no clear D. CDR3 size: 12 residues. Per germline, CDR1 MDHEN and CDR2 SYDVKM. Drawing the rest from reference TRBV28 and TRBJ2-1, the complete variable domain is DVKVTQSSRYLVKRTGEKVFLECVQDMDHENMFWYRQDPGLGLRLIYFSYDVKMKEKGDIPEGYSVSREKKERFSLILESASTNQTSMYLCATLESSNQQFFGPGTRLTVL.